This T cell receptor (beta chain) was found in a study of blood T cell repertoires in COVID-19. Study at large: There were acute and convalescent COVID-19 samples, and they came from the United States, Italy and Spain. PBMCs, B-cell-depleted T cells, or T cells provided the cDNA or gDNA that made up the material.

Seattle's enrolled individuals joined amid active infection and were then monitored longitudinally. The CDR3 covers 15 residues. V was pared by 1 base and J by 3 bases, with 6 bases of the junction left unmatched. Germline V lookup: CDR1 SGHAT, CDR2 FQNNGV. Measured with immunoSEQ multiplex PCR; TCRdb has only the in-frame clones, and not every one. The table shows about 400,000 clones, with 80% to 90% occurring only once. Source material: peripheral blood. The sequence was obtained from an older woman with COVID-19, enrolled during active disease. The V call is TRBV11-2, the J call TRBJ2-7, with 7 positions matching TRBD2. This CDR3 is CASSLATSPRYEQYF. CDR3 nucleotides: TGTGCCAGCAGCTTAGCGACTAGCCCCCGCTACGAGCAGTACTTC.